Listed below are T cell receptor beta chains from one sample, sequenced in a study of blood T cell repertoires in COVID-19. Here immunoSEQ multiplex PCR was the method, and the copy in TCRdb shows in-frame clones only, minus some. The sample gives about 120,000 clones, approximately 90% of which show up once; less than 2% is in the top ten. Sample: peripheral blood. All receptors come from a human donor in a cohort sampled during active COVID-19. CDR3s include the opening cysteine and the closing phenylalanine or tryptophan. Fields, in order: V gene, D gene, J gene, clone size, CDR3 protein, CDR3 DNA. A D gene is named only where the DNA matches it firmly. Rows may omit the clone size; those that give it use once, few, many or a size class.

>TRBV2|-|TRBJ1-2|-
CASSEDGAGITNYGYTF
TGTGCCAGCAGTGAAGATGGTGCAGGGATCACTAACTATGGCTACACCTTC
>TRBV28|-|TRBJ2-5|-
CASSLGARGRGTQYF
TGTGCCAGCAGTTTAGGGGCTAGGGGGAGAGGGACCCAGTACTTC
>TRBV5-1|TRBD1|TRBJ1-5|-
CASSLGTGMSNQPQHF
TGCGCCAGCAGCTTGGGGACAGGGATGAGCAATCAGCCCCAGCATTTT
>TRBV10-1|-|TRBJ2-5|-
CASNIGIRQSRGETQYF
TGCGCCAGCAATATAGGAATTAGACAGTCCCGGGGGGAGACCCAGTACTTC
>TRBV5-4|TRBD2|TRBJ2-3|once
CASSTRTSAADTQYF
TGTGCCAGCAGCACGAGGACTAGCGCGGCAGATACGCAGTATTTT
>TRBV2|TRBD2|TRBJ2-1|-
CASSEARSSGGIYNEQFF
TGTGCCAGCAGTGAAGCGCGGTCTAGCGGGGGGATCTACAATGAGCAGTTCTTC
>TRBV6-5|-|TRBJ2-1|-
CASSYSTGWGHEQFF
TGTGCCAGCAGTTACTCAACAGGGTGGGGACATGAGCAGTTCTTC
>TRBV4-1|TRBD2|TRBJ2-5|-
CASSQDIAGRETQYF
TGCGCCAGCAGCCAAGATATAGCGGGAAGGGAGACCCAGTACTTC
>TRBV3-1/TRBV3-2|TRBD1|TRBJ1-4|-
CASSQYPPGTGGEKLFF
TGTGCCAGCAGCCAATATCCCCCCGGGACAGGGGGGGAAAAACTGTTTTTT
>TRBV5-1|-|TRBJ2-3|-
CASSTGQRADTQYF
TGCGCCAGCAGTACTGGACAGCGAGCAGATACGCAGTATTTT
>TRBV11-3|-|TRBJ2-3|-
CASSSRTPDTQYF
TGTGCCAGCAGCTCGCGAACCCCAGATACGCAGTATTTT
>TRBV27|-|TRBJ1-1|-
CASSPIGSVNTEAFF
TGTGCCAGCAGTCCCATCGGGTCTGTGAACACTGAAGCTTTCTTT
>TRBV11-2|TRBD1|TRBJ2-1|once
CASSLNRDRGSYNEQFF
TGTGCCAGCAGCTTAAATAGGGACAGGGGCTCCTACAATGAGCAGTTCTTC
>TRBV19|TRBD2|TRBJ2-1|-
CASSLMRTSGADNEQFF
TGTGCCAGTAGCCTGATGAGGACTAGCGGGGCCGACAATGAGCAGTTCTTC
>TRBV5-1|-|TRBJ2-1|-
CASSFTYSGSYNEQFF
TGCGCCAGCAGCTTTACCTATAGCGGCTCCTACAATGAGCAGTTCTTC
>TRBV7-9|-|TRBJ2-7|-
CASSRSSYEQYF
TGTGCCAGCAGCCGTTCCTCCTACGAGCAGTACTTC
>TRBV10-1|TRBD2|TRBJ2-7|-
CASSHGTSGYEQYF
TGCGCCAGCAGCCACGGGACTAGCGGCTACGAGCAGTACTTC
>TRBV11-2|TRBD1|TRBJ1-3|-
CASSLSMTGRGNTIYF
TGTGCCAGCAGCTTATCCATGACAGGGCGAGGAAACACCATATATTTT
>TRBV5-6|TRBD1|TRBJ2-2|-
CASSPTGSGELFF
TGTGCCAGCAGCCCGACAGGGTCCGGGGAGCTGTTTTTT
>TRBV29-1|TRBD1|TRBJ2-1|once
CSATGTGGWNEQFF
TGCAGCGCAACCGGGACAGGGGGGTGGAATGAGCAGTTCTTC
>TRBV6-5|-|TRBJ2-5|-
CASSYGTWETQYF
TGTGCCAGCAGTTATGGGACATGGGAGACCCAGTACTTC
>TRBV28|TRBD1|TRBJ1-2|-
CASSQPWGQGKFRGYTF
TGTGCCAGCAGCCAACCTTGGGGACAGGGGAAGTTTCGTGGCTACACCTTC
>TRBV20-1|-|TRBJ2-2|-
CSASPRRNTGELFF
TGCAGTGCTAGTCCACGCAGAAACACCGGGGAGCTGTTTTTT
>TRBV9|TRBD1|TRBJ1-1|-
CASSVRDRMNTEAFF
TGTGCCAGCAGCGTCCGGGACAGGATGAACACTGAAGCTTTCTTT
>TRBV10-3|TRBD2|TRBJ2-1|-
CAISDSGRGLGMDNEQFF
TGTGCCATCAGTGATAGCGGGAGGGGTCTTGGAATGGACAATGAGCAGTTCTTC
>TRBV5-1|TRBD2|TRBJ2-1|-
CASSSGTSGYNEQFF
TGCGCCAGCAGCTCCGGGACTAGCGGCTACAATGAGCAGTTCTTC
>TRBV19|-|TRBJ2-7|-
CASSPFGAASYEQYF
TGTGCCAGTAGCCCCTTTGGCGCGGCTTCCTACGAGCAGTACTTC